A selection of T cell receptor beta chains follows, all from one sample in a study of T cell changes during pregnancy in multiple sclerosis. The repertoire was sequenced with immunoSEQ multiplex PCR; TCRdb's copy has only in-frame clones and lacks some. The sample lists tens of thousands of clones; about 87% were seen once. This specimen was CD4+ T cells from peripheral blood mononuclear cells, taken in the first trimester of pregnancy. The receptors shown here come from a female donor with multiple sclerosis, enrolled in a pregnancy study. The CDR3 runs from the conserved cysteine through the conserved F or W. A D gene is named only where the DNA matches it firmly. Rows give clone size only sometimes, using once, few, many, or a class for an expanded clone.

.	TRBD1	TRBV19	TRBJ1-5	TGTGCCAGTAGTCACACAGGACAGGGTGATCAGCCCCAGCATTTT	CASSHTGQGDQPQHF
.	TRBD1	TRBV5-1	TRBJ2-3	TGCGCCAGCGGGACGGGACAGGGTGTTGATACGCAGTATTTT	CASGTGQGVDTQYF
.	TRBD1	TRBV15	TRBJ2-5	TGTGCCACCGGGACAGGGATAGAGACCCAGTACTTC	CATGTGIETQYF
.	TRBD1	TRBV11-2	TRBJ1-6	TGTGCCAGCAGCTTTCTGGGACAGGGATATTCACCCCTCCACTTT	CASSFLGQGYSPLHF
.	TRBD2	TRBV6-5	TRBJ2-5	TGTGCCAGCAGTTACTCTGGCGCGGGGGGCCAAGAGACCCAGTACTTC	CASSYSGAGGQETQYF
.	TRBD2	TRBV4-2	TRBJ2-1	TGTGCCAGCAGCCAATCCGCCCCCCGGCTAGCGGAGATCTACAATGAGCAGTTCTTC	CASSQSAPRLAEIYNEQFF
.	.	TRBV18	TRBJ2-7	TGTGCCAGCTCTCCCCGCCCGGACAGCAGCTCCTACGGGCAGTACTTC	CASSPRPDSSSYGQYF
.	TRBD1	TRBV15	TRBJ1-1	TGTGCCACCAGCAGACACCGGGACAGGGACACTGAAGCTTTCTTT	CATSRHRDRDTEAFF
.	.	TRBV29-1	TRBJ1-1	TGCAGCGTTGAAGGACAGCTTACGAACACTGAAGCTTTCTTT	CSVEGQLTNTEAFF
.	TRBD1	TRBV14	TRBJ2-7	TGTGCCAGCAGCCAAGCACCTCTGCCTACAGGGGCGAGAGAGCAGTACTTC	CASSQAPLPTGAREQYF
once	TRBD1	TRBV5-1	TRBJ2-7	TGCGCCAGCAGCGAGGGACAGAACTCCTACGAGCAGTACTTC	CASSEGQNSYEQYF
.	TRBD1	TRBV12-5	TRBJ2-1	TGTGCTAGTGGCGGGACAGGGTCCTACAATGAGCAGTTCTTC	CASGGTGSYNEQFF
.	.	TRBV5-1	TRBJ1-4	TGCGCCAGCAGCTTGAGATGGGTACAGCCAAATGAAAAACTGTTTTTT	CASSLRWVQPNEKLFF
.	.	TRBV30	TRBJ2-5	TGTGCCTGGAGTGTACAGCAAGAGACCCAGTACTTC	CAWSVQQETQYF
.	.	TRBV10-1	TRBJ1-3	TGCGCCGCCCGGGCGGGTAGAGCTGGAAACACCATATATTTT	CAARAGRAGNTIYF
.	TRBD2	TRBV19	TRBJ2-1	TGTGCCAGTAGTACTTTAGCGGGGGTGGTGGTCAATGAGCAGTTCTTC	CASSTLAGVVVNEQFF
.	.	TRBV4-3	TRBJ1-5	TGCGCCAGCAGCCAAGACTCGGGTCAGCCCCAGCATTTT	CASSQDSGQPQHF
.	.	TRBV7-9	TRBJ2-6	TGTGCCAGCAGCGAGGGCAGCTCTGGGGCCAACGTCCTGACTTTC	CASSEGSSGANVLTF
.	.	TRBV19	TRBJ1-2	TGTGCCAGTAATGCCGGGGGGGATGCTAACTATGGCTACACCTTC	CASNAGGDANYGYTF
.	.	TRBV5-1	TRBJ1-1	TGCGCCAGCAGTAGGGGTCAGAACACTGAAGCTTTCTTT	CASSRGQNTEAFF
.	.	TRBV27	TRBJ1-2	TGTGCCAGCAGTTCCCAGGGCCGTTATGGCTACACCTTC	CASSSQGRYGYTF
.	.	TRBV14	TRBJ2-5	TGTGCCAGCAGCCAATGGGACTTCCAAGAGACCCAGTACTTC	CASSQWDFQETQYF
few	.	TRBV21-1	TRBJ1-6	TGTGCCAGCAGCAAAGGAGCGAGCTCCTATAATTCACCCCTCCACTTT	CASSKGASSYNSPLHF
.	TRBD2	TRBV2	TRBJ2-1	TGTGCCAGCAGCCCACGGGGCGGGGGGGCCGGTGAGCAGTTCTTC	CASSPRGGGAGEQFF
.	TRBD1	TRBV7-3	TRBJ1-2	TGTGCCAGCAGCTTACAGGGGGACTATGGCTACACCTTC	CASSLQGDYGYTF
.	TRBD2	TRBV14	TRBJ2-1	TGTGCCAGCAGCCGACGGACTAGCGGGAGCTCCTACAATGAGCAGTTCTTC	CASSRRTSGSSYNEQFF
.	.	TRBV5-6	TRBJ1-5	TGTGCCAGCAGCTACCAGGCCCAGTCGGGCAATCAGCCCCAGCATTTT	CASSYQAQSGNQPQHF
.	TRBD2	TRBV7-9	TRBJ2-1	TGTGCCAGCAGCATCGGACTAGCGGGAGGGCCTGATGAGCAGTTCTTC	CASSIGLAGGPDEQFF
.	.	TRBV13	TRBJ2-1	TGTGCCAGCAGCAATGGACAGCCCCTCACGAATGAGCAGTTCTTC	CASSNGQPLTNEQFF
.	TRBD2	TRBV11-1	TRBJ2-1	TGTGCCAGCAGCGTAAGACTAGCGGGGGGGTTTTTTGGCTACAATGAGCAGTTCTTC	CASSVRLAGGFFGYNEQFF
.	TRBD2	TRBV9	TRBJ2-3	TGTGCCAGCAACCCGACTAGCGGGGGGGCTGAGACGCAGTATTTT	CASNPTSGGAETQYF
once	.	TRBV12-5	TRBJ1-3	TGTGCTAGTGGCCCGGGTGACAGGCGGGGAAACACCATATATTTT	CASGPGDRRGNTIYF
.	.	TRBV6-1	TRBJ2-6	TGTGCCAGCAGTGCCCACGGGGAGAGCTCTGGGGCCAACGTCCTGACTTTC	CASSAHGESSGANVLTF
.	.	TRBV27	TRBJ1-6	TGTGCCAGCAGTTTTGGGCCGAATCGAAAAAATTCACCCCTCCACTTT	CASSFGPNRKNSPLHF
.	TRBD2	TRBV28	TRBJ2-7	TGTGCCAGCATAGGACTAGCGGGGGGATCCACCTACGAGCAGTACTTC	CASIGLAGGSTYEQYF
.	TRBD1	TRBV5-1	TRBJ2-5	TGCGCCAGCAGCTTGGAAGGGGGCTCAGAGACCCAGTACTTC	CASSLEGGSETQYF
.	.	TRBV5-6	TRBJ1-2	TGTGCCAGCAGCACCTACAGGGATGGCTACACCTTC	CASSTYRDGYTF
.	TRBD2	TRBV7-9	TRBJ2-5	TGTGCCAGCAGCTTAGCCGTTTGGACTAGCGGGGGAGGGGAGACCCAGTACTTC	CASSLAVWTSGGGETQYF
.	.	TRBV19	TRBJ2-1	TGTGCCAGTAGTGCAGGCTGGGATGAGCAGTTCTTC	CASSAGWDEQFF
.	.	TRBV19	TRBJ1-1	TGTGCCAGTAGTGGGCTGGGGGGGACTGAAGCTTTCTTT	CASSGLGGTEAFF
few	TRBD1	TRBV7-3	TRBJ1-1	TGTGCCAGCAGCTTGGGACAGGGGAACACTGAAGCTTTCTTT	CASSLGQGNTEAFF
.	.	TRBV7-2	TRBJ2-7	TGTGCCAGCAGCCCCATTGTAGATACCTACGAGCAGTACTTC	CASSPIVDTYEQYF
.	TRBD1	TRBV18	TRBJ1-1	TGTGCCAGCTGTTACCGGGACAGGGAGGACACTGAAGCTTTCTTT	CASCYRDREDTEAFF
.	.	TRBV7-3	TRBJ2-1	TGTGCCAGCAGCTCTAAAATACAGGGTAACCTGTTCTTC	CASSSKIQGNLFF
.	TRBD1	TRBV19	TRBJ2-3	TGTGCCAGTAGTAAAGGGACAGGGGGTGCAGATACGCAGTATTTT	CASSKGTGGADTQYF
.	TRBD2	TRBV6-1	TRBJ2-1	TGTGCCAGCGGGACTAGCGGGAGACATGAGCAGTTCTTC	CASGTSGRHEQFF
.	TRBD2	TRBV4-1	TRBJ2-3	TGCGCCAGCAGCCAGGGACTTCGACTAGCGGGAGGCAAAGATACGCAGTATTTT	CASSQGLRLAGGKDTQYF
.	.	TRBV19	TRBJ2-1	TGTGCCAGTAGGATCCATAGCGGCCTGGCGTCCTACAATGAGCAGTTCTTC	CASRIHSGLASYNEQFF
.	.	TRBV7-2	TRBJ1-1	TGTGCCAGCAGCTCAGGGTTTCGAGCTTTCTTT	CASSSGFRAFF
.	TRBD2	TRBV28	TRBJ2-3	TGTGCCAGCACCCCGGGAGGGGTCGCAGATACGCAGTATTTT	CASTPGGVADTQYF
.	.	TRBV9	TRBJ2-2	TGTGCCAGCAGCCAAGCCCCGGACAGCTGGACCGGGGAGCTGTTTTTT	CASSQAPDSWTGELFF
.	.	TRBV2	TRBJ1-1	TGTGCCAGCAGTGAAGAGCGGGGGACTGAAGCTTTCTTT	CASSEERGTEAFF
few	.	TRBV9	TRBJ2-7	TGTGCCAGCAGCGTAGGCAGGGTGGCCGAGCAGTACTTC	CASSVGRVAEQYF
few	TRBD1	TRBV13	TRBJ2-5	TGTGCCAGCAGCTTAAGGTGGGACAGCCAAGAGACCCAGTACTTC	CASSLRWDSQETQYF
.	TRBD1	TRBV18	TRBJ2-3	TGTGCCAGCTCAAGGGGGACAGGGGAAGATACGCAGTATTTT	CASSRGTGEDTQYF